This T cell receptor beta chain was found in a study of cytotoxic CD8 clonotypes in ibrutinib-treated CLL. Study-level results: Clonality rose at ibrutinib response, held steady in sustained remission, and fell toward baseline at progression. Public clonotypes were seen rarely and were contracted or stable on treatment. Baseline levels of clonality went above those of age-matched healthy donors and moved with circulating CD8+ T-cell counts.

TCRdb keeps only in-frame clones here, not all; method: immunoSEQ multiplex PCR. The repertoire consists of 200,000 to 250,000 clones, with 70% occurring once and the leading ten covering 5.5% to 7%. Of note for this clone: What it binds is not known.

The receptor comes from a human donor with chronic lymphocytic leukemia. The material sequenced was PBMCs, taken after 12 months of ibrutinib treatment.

The CDR3 protein is CASSPGSYEQYF. CDR3 nucleotide sequence: TGTGCCAGCAGCCCAGGGTCGTACGAGCAGTACTTC. The chain links TRBV7-9 to TRBJ2-7; tentative D call: TRBD1 (5 bases). The germline gives CDR1 SEHNR, CDR2 FQNEAQ (reference sequence). The CDR3 is 12 residues long. V shed 5 bases and J shed 4 bases, with 9 bases lying between them.